The 21 T cell receptor beta chains below were found in one sample sequenced in a study of blood T cell repertoires in COVID-19. Method: immunoSEQ multiplex PCR; TCRdb's copy keeps in-frame clones and lacks some. The table shows about 140,000 clones, with about four fifths occurring only once. The sequencing sample was made of peripheral blood. The receptors originated from a man in his 70s who had recovered from COVID-19.

The rearrangement joins TRBV12-1 to TRBJ2-3; the D segment call TRBD1 is taken from the table without a DNA check. TRBV12-1 is a pseudogene. The length of the CDR3 is 14 residues. Written as DNA, the CDR3 is TGTGCCAGCAGCCACAAAGATAGCACAGATACGCAGTATTTT. It is translated as CASSHKDSTDTQYF.

The chain carries TRBV14 and TRBJ2-7, with 7 bases fitting TRBD2. The CDR3 is made up of 14 amino acids. CDR1 is SGHDN and CDR2 is FVKESK in the germline V gene. V shed 4 bases and J 1 base; nucleotides not matched to a gene: 4. The CDR3: CASSPQLASYEQYF. The CDR3 DNA reads TGTGCCAGCAGCCCCCAACTAGCGTCCTACGAGCAGTACTTC.

This chain connects TRBV19 to TRBJ2-5; D gene unclear. The V gene lost 5 bases and the J gene lost 3 bases, with 10 bases spanning the gap. Germline V gene sequence: CDR1 LNHDA, CDR2 SQIVND (reference sequence). The length of the CDR3 is 13 residues. The CDR3 spells CASSPQSKETQYF. CDR3 sequence (DNA): TGTGCCAGTAGTCCCCAATCCAAAGAGACCCAGTACTTC. The variable domain in full, with the rest retrieved from reference TRBV19 and TRBJ2-5, is DGGITQSPKYLFRKEGQNVTLSCEQNLNHDAMYWYRQDPGQGLRLIYYSQIVNDFQKGDIAEGYSVSREKKESFPLTVTSAQKNPTAFYLCASSPQSKETQYFGPGTRLLVL.

The gene calls are TRBV10-3 and TRBJ1-4; D not resolved. Trimming removed 2 bases at V and 5 bases at J, with 9 bases between. This CDR3 region has 14 residues. Germline loops: CDR1 ENHRY, CDR2 SYGVKD. This CDR3 is CAISEGGGNEKLFF. The CDR3 DNA follows: TGTGCCATCAGTGAGGGTGGAGGGAATGAAAAACTGTTTTTT.

CDR3 sequence reads: CASSITRSEGADYNEQFF. DNA for the CDR3: TGTGCCAGTAGCATAACCCGTAGCGAGGGGGCCGACTACAATGAGCAGTTCTTC. The chain recombines TRBV19 with TRBJ2-1; 7 positions agree with TRBD1. V shed 6 bases and J 3 bases; nucleotides not matched to a gene: 17. The germline gives CDR1 LNHDA, CDR2 SQIVND (reference sequence). The CDR3 spans 18 residues.

The chain is built from TRBV2 and TRBJ1-4; D is unresolved. From germline, CDR1 is SNHLY and CDR2 FYNNEI. Trimming stripped 3 bases from V and 7 bases from J, with 12 bases between. CDR3 length: 14 residues. The CDR3 coding sequence is TGTGCCAGCAGTGACGCGAAAATTGGTGAAAAACTGTTTTTT. Translated, it gives CASSDAKIGEKLFF.

The rearrangement links TRBV10-3 to TRBJ2-5, with 7 bases aligning to TRBD2. V lost 2 bases and J lost 5; bases outside the gene matches: 5. Germline CDR1 is ENHRY and CDR2 is SYGVKD. This CDR3 contains 14 residues. Here the CDR3 reads CAISEAGAGETQYF. CDR3 DNA: TGTGCCATCAGTGAGGCGGGAGCGGGTGAGACCCAGTACTTC.

The chain carries TRBV15 and TRBJ2-7; 7 bases are shared with TRBD2. CDR1 and CDR2 from the germline V gene are LNHNV and YYDKDF (reference sequence). The CDR3 loop spans 14 amino acids. Trimming at V came to 3 bases and at J to 4 bases, leaving 6 bases not matched to a gene. The chain's CDR3 is CATSRASGTYEQYF. The CDR3, as DNA: TGTGCCACCAGCAGGGCTAGCGGAACTTACGAGCAGTACTTC.

V gene TRBV11-2 combines with J gene TRBJ2-7; D unclear. The CDR3 has 14 amino acids. Germline loops: CDR1 SGHAT, CDR2 FQNNGV. The V and J ends lost 5 bases and 2 bases respectively, with 13 bases between them. Here the CDR3 DNA reads TGTGCCAGCAGCCTCAACCGACAAACCTACGAGCAGTACTTC. Translating gives CASSLNRQTYEQYF. Together with reference TRBV11-2 and TRBJ2-7, the CDR3 gives the full variable domain: EAGVAQSPRYKIIEKRQSVAFWCNPISGHATLYWYQQILGQGPKLLIQFQNNGVVDDSQLPKDRFSAERLKGVDSTLKIQPAKLEDSAVYLCASSLNRQTYEQYFGPGTRLTVT.

The chain is built from TRBV12-3 or TRBV12-4 and TRBJ2-7; a possible D gene is TRBD2 (6 bases). Trimming removed 8 bases from V and 3 bases from J, with 11 bases in between. The CDR3 is 12 residues long. The CDR3 DNA sequence: TGTGCCAGCTCCCCGGGACTCTACGAGCAGTACTTC. It is translated as CASSPGLYEQYF.

The chain recombines TRBV7-2 with TRBJ2-1; TRBD1 aligns across 7 bases. The germline V gene encodes CDR1 SGHTA and CDR2 FQGNSA. The junction had 2 bases not matched to a gene; V was cut back by 5 bases and J by 4 bases. The CDR3 covers 13 residues. CDR3 protein: CASSEQGYNEQFF. The CDR3 DNA reads as TGTGCCAGCAGCGAACAGGGGTACAATGAGCAGTTCTTC.

The rearrangement uses TRBV18 and TRBJ2-2; 8 nucleotides align to TRBD2. CDR3 length equals 16 residues. CDR1 is KGHSH and CDR2 is LQKENI in the germline V gene. Losses at the gene ends were 5 bases for V and 0 bases for J; bases not matched to a gene: 5. CDR3 sequence reads: CASSSGGLANTGELFF. CDR3 DNA: TGTGCCAGCTCATCGGGGGGACTAGCGAACACCGGGGAGCTGTTTTTT.

V gene TRBV27 combines with J gene TRBJ1-2; TRBD1 agrees at 9 bases. Per the germline V gene, CDR1 is MNHEY and CDR2 is SMNVEV (reference sequence). CDR3 size: 13 residues. V shed 5 bases and J 4 bases; nucleotides not matched to a gene: 2. The CDR3 DNA reads as TGTGCCAGCAGTAACAGGGGGCCCTATGGCTACACCTTC. Amino acids: CASSNRGPYGYTF.

This chain joins TRBV5-1 and TRBJ2-2, with 9 bases that match TRBD1. The CDR3 is made up of 16 amino acids. V dropped 1 base and J dropped 6; count of bases not matched to a gene: 7. CDR1 is SGHRS, CDR2 YFSETQ, per germline. For the CDR3, the DNA is TGCGCCAGCAGCTTGATGGGACAGGGTGGGGCCGGGGAGCTGTTTTTT. It translates to CASSLMGQGGAGELFF.

The chain links TRBV7-2 to TRBJ1-2; D unclear. This CDR3 has 15 amino acids. Trimming stripped 4 bases from V and 1 base from J, with 13 bases between. Germline CDR1 SGHTA, CDR2 FQGNSA. CDR3 nucleotide sequence: TGTGCCAGCAGCTCCGAGCCAGGAGGTAACTATGGCTACACCTTC. This gives the protein CASSSEPGGNYGYTF.

The chain combines TRBV30 with TRBJ2-1; tentative D call: TRBD2 (5 bases). The germline V gene encodes CDR1 GTSNPN and CDR2 SVGIG (reference sequence). Between the trimmed V and J ends, which lost 3 bases and 0 bases, there was a span of 9 bases. The CDR3 has 14 residues. CDR3 amino acids: CAWSERVSYNEQFF. CDR3 coding DNA: TGTGCCTGGAGCGAGAGGGTCTCCTACAATGAGCAGTTCTTC.

The chain joins TRBV25-1 to TRBJ2-7; 9 bases align to TRBD2. The CDR3 totals 17 residues. J gave up 5 bases and V 1 base, and 12 bases lay outside the gene matches. CDR1 MGHDK and CDR2 SYGVNS come from the germline V gene. The CDR3 sequence: CASSEWPVASGTHEQYF. In DNA form, the CDR3 reads TGTGCCAGCAGTGAATGGCCGGTGGCTAGCGGGACCCACGAGCAGTACTTC.

V and J are TRBV7-8 and TRBJ2-7; D gene uncertain. This CDR3 is 15 amino acids long. Germline-derived CDR1 and CDR2 are SGHVS and FQNEAQ. V was trimmed by 1 base and J by 0 bases, leaving 10 bases between them. The CDR3 DNA follows: TGTGCCAGCAGCTTAGATGCGGCCCACTCCTACGAGCAGTACTTC. Its translation: CASSLDAAHSYEQYF.

This clone was seen many times. The chain combines TRBV5-4 with TRBJ1-1; tentatively, D is TRBD1 (6 bases). Trimming pared 0 bases from V and 1 base from J, leaving 7 bases between. The CDR3 length is 14 residues. Germline V CDR1 and CDR2: SGHNT, YYREEE (reference sequence). The CDR3 region has the DNA TGTGCCAGCAGCTTGGCCAGGGGGAACACTGAAGCTTTCTTT. Translation gives CASSLARGNTEAFF.

V usage is TRBV6-2 or TRBV6-3 and J usage is TRBJ2-5; 9 bases are a match to TRBD1. The CDR3 contains 14 residues. V dropped 5 bases and J dropped 4; count of bases not matched to a gene: 5. Germline assignment: CDR1 MNHEY and CDR2 SVGEGT. The CDR3 nucleotides read TGTGCCAGCAGTGCAACAGGGGGCTCAGAGACCCAGTACTTC. Residues: CASSATGGSETQYF.

The chain couples TRBV5-1 to TRBJ2-5; a possible D gene is TRBD2 (5 bases). Trimming removed 4 bases from V and 5 bases from J, with 12 bases in between. There are 13 residues in the CDR3. CDR1 is SGHRS, CDR2 YFSETQ, per germline. CDR3 sequence reads: CASSPGIGETQYF. Here the CDR3 DNA reads TGCGCCAGCAGCCCGGGAATAGGGGAGACCCAGTACTTC. The full variable domain, rest sourced from reference TRBV5-1 and TRBJ2-5, is KAGVTQTPRYLIKTRGQQVTLSCSPISGHRSVSWYQQTPGQGLQFLFEYFSETQRNKGNFPGRFSGRQFSNSRSEMNVSTLELGDSALYLCASSPGIGETQYFGPGTRLLVL.